This passage covers 8 T cell receptor beta chains from one sample sequenced in a study of blood T cell repertoires in COVID-19. Sequenced by immunoSEQ multiplex PCR; TCRdb stores in-frame clones only, minus some. The table includes some 120,000 clones, approximately 68% detected once. Sequencing input: peripheral blood. The receptors shown here come from a woman aged 70-85 years with acute or convalescent COVID-19.

This clone has a count of ten or more. The chain links TRBV19 to TRBJ2-1; 8 bases are shared with TRBD2. CDR3 size: 15 residues. J lost 0 bases, V lost 10 bases, and 8 bases had no gene match. The V gene's germline CDR1 is LNHDA and CDR2 SQIVND (reference sequence). Here the CDR3 DNA reads TGTGCCACCGGGAGGGGAGGGGGCTCCTACAATGAGCAGTTCTTC. Protein product: CATGRGGGSYNEQFF.

In this sample, this clone turned up a few times. The CDR3 sequence: CASSQDRASYTEAFF. Written as DNA, the CDR3 is TGTGCCAGCAGCCAAGATCGAGCGAGTTACACTGAAGCTTTCTTT. The rearrangement joins TRBV4-2 to TRBJ1-1; D is unresolved. The CDR3 is 15 residues long. The V and J ends lost 0 bases and 3 bases respectively, with 11 bases between them. Germline loops: CDR1 LGHNA, CDR2 YNFKEQ.

The rearrangement links TRBV9 to TRBJ1-2; possibly TRBD1 for D (5 bases). This CDR3 contains 14 residues. CDR1 and CDR2 (germline): SGDLS, YYNGEE. V lost 4 bases, J lost 4 bases, and 14 bases lay in between. CDR3 coding DNA: TGTGCCAGCAGCCCCCAACAGGAAACCTATGGCTACACCTTC. Protein: CASSPQQETYGYTF.

This rearrangement joins TRBV7-2 to TRBJ1-6; tentative D call: TRBD1 (5 bases). The CDR3 is 16 amino acids. V was cut by 6 bases and J by 7 bases, with 19 bases left in between. Germline V gives CDR1 SGHTA, CDR2 FQGNSA. CDR3 coding DNA: TGTGCCAGCAGACTTAGTGGGGGGGAGGGGAATTCACCCCTCCACTTT. This encodes CASRLSGGEGNSPLHF.

This chain joins TRBV5-1 and TRBJ2-4, with TRBD1 identical over 9 bases. Germline CDR1 SGHRS, CDR2 YFSETQ. Unmatched junction bases numbered 8, after V lost 4 bases and J lost 9 bases. The CDR3 is made up of 14 amino acids. The CDR3 sequence: CASSHGTGFGIQYF. The CDR3 DNA is TGCGCCAGCAGCCACGGGACAGGGTTCGGCATTCAGTACTTC.

The genes are TRBV15 and TRBJ1-1; D gene ambiguous. Trimming pared 0 bases from V and 9 bases from J, leaving 11 bases between. The germline V gene encodes CDR1 LNHNV and CDR2 YYDKDF (reference sequence). The CDR3 is made up of 13 amino acids. The CDR3 nucleotides are TGTGCCACCAGCAGAGATTCAGGCGAGCAAGCTTTCTTT. This codes for CATSRDSGEQAFF.

This rearrangement joins TRBV4-1 to TRBJ2-3; perhaps TRBD2 as D (6 bases). Trimming shortened V by 4 bases and J by 2 bases, and 16 bases separated the two germline ends. CDR1 and CDR2 from the germline V gene are MGHRA and YSYEKL. The CDR3 totals 16 residues. In nucleotides, the CDR3 is TGCGCCAGCAGCCGAGAAGCGGGCCACCCCACAGATACGCAGTATTTT. It translates to CASSREAGHPTDTQYF.

The chain recombines TRBV9 with TRBJ1-1; D may be TRBD1 (6 bases). Germline CDR1 SGDLS, CDR2 YYNGEE. There are 15 residues in the CDR3. Trimming pared 4 bases from V and 1 base from J, leaving 14 bases between. CDR3 nucleotides: TGTGCCAGCAGCCCTCAGGTGACAGGGAACACTGAAGCTTTCTTT. The encoded protein is CASSPQVTGNTEAFF.